A selection of T cell receptor beta chains follows, all from one sample in a study of blood T cell repertoires in COVID-19. Data came from immunoSEQ multiplex PCR; TCRdb stores just in-frame clones and leaves some out. The sample holds about 300,000 clones, roughly 80% seen once. Sequencing was carried out using peripheral blood. The receptors derive from a human donor with COVID-19, enrolled during active disease. The donor label of this sample is uncertain. Each CDR3 is given with its conserved first and last residue. A D gene is named only where the DNA matches it firmly. Clone size, where shown, is once, few, many, or a class for clones that have expanded.

size	V	D	J	DNA	CDR3
NA	TRBV19	NA	TRBJ2-1	TGTGCCAGTAGTGCGGGGCTCTACAATGAGCAGTTCTTC	CASSAGLYNEQFF
NA	TRBV6-4	TRBD1	TRBJ1-6	TGTGCCAGCAGTGAACGGGACAGGGGTTCACCCCTCCACTTT	CASSERDRGSPLHF
NA	TRBV6-6	NA	TRBJ1-4	TGTGCCAGTGAGAGAACTAAGACTTCGAATGAAAAACTGTTTTTT	CASERTKTSNEKLFF
NA	TRBV10-1	NA	TRBJ2-7	TGCGCCAGCAGTGAGACAGTACATCCCTACGAGCAGTACTTC	CASSETVHPYEQYF
NA	TRBV19	NA	TRBJ1-2	TGTGCCAGTAGGGCTACTTGGACAGAACGACAATCTTTAGGAGGCTACACCTTC	CASRATWTERQSLGGYTF
NA	TRBV10-3	NA	TRBJ2-1	TGTGCCATCAGTGCGGGGGATAATGAGCAGTTCTTC	CAISAGDNEQFF
NA	TRBV5-1	TRBD2	TRBJ2-5	TGCGCCAGCAGCCAAAGGACTAGCGAACAAGAGACCCAGTACTTC	CASSQRTSEQETQYF
NA	TRBV9	TRBD2	TRBJ2-1	TGTGCCAGCAGCGTAGCGGGAGCGGGGAGGGAGCAGTTCTTC	CASSVAGAGREQFF
NA	TRBV5-4	TRBD2	TRBJ2-3	TGTGCCAGCAGCTTGGGCGCGGGAGTGGCTTCGGATACGCAGTATTTT	CASSLGAGVASDTQYF
NA	TRBV27	NA	TRBJ2-7	TGTGCCAGCAGTGACTCCATCTACGAGCAGTACTTC	CASSDSIYEQYF
NA	TRBV18	NA	TRBJ2-3	TGTGCCAGCTCGCGACTACCACTAGCAGGTGAGTTTGGAGATACGCAGTATTTT	CASSRLPLAGEFGDTQYF
NA	TRBV2	NA	TRBJ1-2	TGTGCCAGCAATCCCGAGGGAGCAGCTTCCTATGGCTACACCTTC	CASNPEGAASYGYTF
NA	TRBV19	TRBD2	TRBJ2-7	TGTGCCAGTAGTCCTACTAGCGGGATTTCCTACGAGCAGTACTTC	CASSPTSGISYEQYF
once	TRBV27	TRBD1	TRBJ2-7	TGTGCCAGCAGTTTGAAAGGGGGCCTGTTCTACGAGCAGTACTTC	CASSLKGGLFYEQYF
NA	TRBV4-3	NA	TRBJ2-2	TGCGCCAGCAGCCAAGTATTAGCGACCGGGGAGCTGTTTTTT	CASSQVLATGELFF
NA	TRBV6-5	TRBD1	TRBJ1-1	TGTGCCAGCAGTTACACGACAGGGGACACTGAAGCTTTCTTT	CASSYTTGDTEAFF